A selection of T cell receptor beta chains follows, all from one sample in a study of T cell repertoires in cytomegalovirus infection. TCRdb analysed the reads with MiXCR anew, one entry per CDR3 protein. The sample lists under 300,000 distinct CDR3 sequences; approximately 17% were seen once. The sample taken for sequencing was CD8+ T cells from PBMCs. The receptors shown here come from a human donor in good health (CMV status not recorded). Some clones in this sample may be carry-over from other donors' samples. Both conserved end residues are part of each CDR3. Fields, in order: clone size, D gene, CDR3 length, J gene, V gene, CDR3 protein, CDR3 DNA. The D gene is left open where the match is weak. Rows give clone size only sometimes, using once, few, many, or a class for an expanded clone.

many - 14 TRBJ2-7 TRBV28 CASSGQQRSYEQYF TGTGCCAGCAGTGGCCAACAGCGCTCCTACGAGCAGTACTTC
- - 13 TRBJ1-1 TRBV29-1 CSVGGRSNTEAFF TGCAGCGTCGGAGGACGGTCGAACACTGAAGCTTTCTTT
few TRBD1 15 TRBJ2-3 TRBV28 CASSDPGQGEDTQYF TGTGCCAGCAGCGATCCGGGACAGGGGGAAGATACGCAGTATTTT
many TRBD1 14 TRBJ1-2 TRBV7-9 CASSSGTEQYGYTF TGTGCCAGCAGCTCCGGGACAGAGCAATATGGCTACACCTTC
- TRBD2 19 TRBJ2-4 TRBV6-6 CASSYSWTRTSGSKNIQYF TGTGCCAGCAGTTACTCGTGGACGAGGACTAGCGGATCCAAAAACATTCAGTACTTC
many - 16 TRBJ1-5 TRBV6-2/TRBV6-3 CASSYSRGPFDQPQHF TGTGCCAGCAGTTACTCTCGGGGGCCGTTCGATCAGCCCCAGCATTTT
- - 15 TRBJ2-2 TRBV6-1 CASSVWRGDTGELFF TGTGCCAGCAGTGTGTGGAGGGGCGACACCGGGGAGCTGTTTTTT
few - 14 TRBJ1-4 TRBV5-1 CASSLRQFNEKLFF TGCGCCAGCAGCTTACGGCAGTTTAATGAAAAACTGTTTTTT
- - 15 TRBJ1-4 TRBV7-9 CASSLVMAGDEKLFF TGTGCCAGCAGCTTAGTCATGGCAGGGGATGAAAAACTGTTTTTT
many TRBD1 13 TRBJ2-7 TRBV7-9 CASRGQGSYEQYF TGTGCCAGCAGGGGACAGGGATCCTACGAGCAGTACTTC
many - 14 TRBJ1-4 TRBV5-6 CASSPAGGPGRRLF TGTGCCAGCAGCCCGGCCGGGGGTCCGGGACGGAGACTTTTT
once - 14 TRBJ2-2 TRBV14 CASSQPEGTGELFF TGTGCCAGCAGCCAACCGGAGGGGACCGGGGAGCTGTTTTTT
few TRBD1 14 TRBJ2-1 TRBV6-6 CASRGQGLYNEQFF TGTGCCAGCAGGGGACAGGGGCTTTACAATGAGCAGTTCTTC
few TRBD1 17 TRBJ1-2 TRBV5-8 CASSLGTGDRLYYGYTF TGTGCCAGCAGCCTAGGGACAGGGGATCGCCTATACTATGGCTACACCTTC
many - 16 TRBJ2-1 TRBV6-1 CASSEVIGLGDNEQFF TGTGCCAGCAGTGAAGTAATAGGGCTAGGAGACAATGAGCAGTTCTTC
- - 14 TRBJ2-5 TRBV28 CASKDSAVQETQYF TGTGCCAGCAAGGACTCGGCGGTACAAGAGACCCAGTACTTC
many - 15 TRBJ1-1 TRBV6-2/TRBV6-3 CASSYFGAPNTEAFF TGTGCCAGCAGTTACTTCGGGGCCCCGAACACTGAAGCTTTCTTT
- - 12 TRBJ2-7 TRBV20-1 CSARSIVYEQYF TGCAGTGCTAGGAGCATCGTTTACGAGCAGTACTTC
few - 14 TRBJ1-4 TRBV7-9 CASSSGTYNEKLFF TGTGCCAGCAGCTCCGGGACGTACAATGAAAAACTGTTTTTT
many TRBD1 15 TRBJ1-2 TRBV7-2 CASSYGQGGGYGYTF TGTGCCAGCAGCTACGGACAGGGGGGAGGCTATGGCTACACCTTC
- TRBD2 14 TRBJ2-1 TRBV11-2 CASSLVLAGNEQFF TGTGCCAGCAGCTTAGTTTTAGCGGGTAATGAGCAGTTCTTC
few - 16 TRBJ1-2 TRBV20-1 CSARDYAKGLGEGYTF TGCAGTGCTAGAGATTACGCGAAGGGGTTGGGAGAAGGCTACACCTTC
- - 15 TRBJ2-6 TRBV20-1 CSARGAGPGANVLTF TGCAGTGCGAGGGGGGCGGGGCCTGGGGCCAACGTCCTGACTTTC
many - 14 TRBJ1-2 TRBV7-6 CASSLRANGDGYTF TGTGCCAGCAGCTTACGGGCCAATGGGGATGGCTACACCTTC
once TRBD1 15 TRBJ1-6 TRBV14 CASSQEGTGHSPLHF TGTGCCAGCAGCCAAGAAGGGACAGGGCACTCACCCCTCCACTTT
many - 13 TRBJ2-5 TRBV6-5 CASSPTGGETQYF TGTGCCAGCAGTCCAACAGGAGGGGAGACCCAGTACTTC
many TRBD1 17 TRBJ1-1 TRBV7-2 CASSSEGQGVPDTEAFF TGTGCCAGCAGCTCCGAGGGACAGGGGGTCCCTGACACTGAAGCTTTCTTT
many TRBD1 15 TRBJ2-2 TRBV6-5 CASSRGQGRAGELFF TGTGCCAGCAGTCGCGGACAGGGAAGGGCCGGGGAGCTGTTTTTT
few TRBD2 15 TRBJ2-3 TRBV20-1 CSARVSSGAGDTQYF TGCAGTGCTAGAGTATCCAGCGGGGCCGGGGATACGCAGTATTTT
- - 17 TRBJ1-3 TRBV6-2/TRBV6-3 CASSYSRRTLSGNTIYF TGTGCCAGCAGTTACTCCCGGAGGACACTCTCTGGAAACACCATATATTTT
- TRBD1 14 TRBJ1-5 TRBV27 CASSPDRVAQPQHF TGTGCCAGCAGTCCTGACAGGGTTGCTCAGCCCCAGCATTTT
many - 12 TRBJ1-1 TRBV7-9 CASSFSRTEAFF TGTGCCAGCAGCTTCTCCCGCACTGAAGCTTTCTTT
many - 12 TRBJ1-1 TRBV14 CASTQTGGEAFF TGTGCCAGCACCCAGACAGGAGGTGAAGCTTTCTTT
- - 16 TRBJ1-6 TRBV6-2/TRBV6-3 CASSYTGSSYNSPLHF TGTGCCAGCAGTTACACAGGGAGCTCCTATAATTCACCCCTCCACTTT
many - 14 TRBJ1-6 TRBV7-9 CASSLASSNSPLHF TGTGCCAGCAGCTTAGCGTCGTCGAATTCACCCCTCCACTTT
- TRBD2 17 TRBJ2-1 TRBV6-6 CASSRYTSGGEGNEQFF TGTGCCAGCAGTCGCTACACAAGCGGGGGAGAAGGCAATGAGCAGTTCTTC
- TRBD1 16 TRBJ1-5 TRBV6-2/TRBV6-3 CASNSPTGAGNQPQHF TGTGCCAGCAACTCACCCACAGGGGCTGGCAATCAGCCCCAGCATTTT
many - 16 TRBJ1-1 TRBV6-2/TRBV6-3 CASSYSIGFMNTEAFF TGTGCCAGCAGTTACTCGATAGGTTTCATGAACACTGAAGCTTTCTTT
- - 14 TRBJ1-2 TRBV12-3/TRBV12-4 CASSLGRTGYGYTF TGTGCCAGCAGTTTAGGCCGAACAGGCTATGGCTACACCTTC
few - 13 TRBJ1-2 TRBV29-1 CSVPRDRLGGYTF TGCAGCGTGCCAAGGGATCGTCTGGGAGGCTACACCTTC
few TRBD2 19 TRBJ2-3 TRBV14 CASRPGPGLAGTSTDTQYF TGTGCCAGCAGGCCAGGTCCGGGACTAGCGGGGACTAGCACAGATACGCAGTATTTT
many - 15 TRBJ1-5 TRBV28 CATRDGQGKNQPQHF TGTGCCACCCGGGACGGCCAGGGCAAGAATCAGCCCCAGCATTTT
- - 15 TRBJ2-1 TRBV20-1 CSARPQARDNDEQFF TGCAGTGCTCGACCCCAGGCGCGAGACAACGATGAGCAGTTCTTC
- - 17 TRBJ2-7 TRBV5-1 CASSPARSETVSYEQYF TGCGCCAGCAGCCCGGCGAGGTCTGAAACGGTAAGCTACGAGCAGTACTTC
many TRBD1 13 TRBJ1-1 TRBV12-3/TRBV12-4 CASRRDRGGRAFF TGTGCCAGCAGACGGGACAGGGGAGGGAGGGCTTTCTTT
- - 13 TRBJ2-5 TRBV5-4 CASSPPREETQYF TGTGCCAGCAGCCCCCCCAGGGAAGAGACCCAGTACTTC
once TRBD1 14 TRBJ2-7 TRBV29-1 CSIAGTGVSYEQYF TGCAGCATCGCCGGGACAGGGGTATCCTACGAGCAGTACTTC
- - 15 TRBJ2-7 TRBV27 CASSLAGGPPDEQYF TGTGCCAGCAGCTTAGCCGGGGGCCCCCCGGACGAGCAGTACTTC
many TRBD1 18 TRBJ2-1 TRBV7-9 CASSLESPDRGFYNEQFF TGTGCCAGCAGCTTAGAATCGCCCGACAGGGGTTTTTACAATGAGCAGTTCTTC